The clone carrying this TCR beta chain was found a few times. The antigen is not known. Heparinised blood was drawn once per donor, averaging approximately 0.12 L. cDNA synthesis used the whole RNA isolate, giving expressed TCRB sequences. Libraries were prepared by immunoSEQ multiplex PCR; TCRdb keeps only in-frame clonotypes and omits some of them. The sample shows 600,000 to 700,000 clones, about an eighth of them seen only once. The entry originates in a study of beta chain features in type 1 diabetes. Study conclusions and caveats: Patients with Type 1 diabetes showed moderately but significantly shorter TCRB CDR3s in all four CD4+ subsets. Any HLA effect on TCRB rearrangement was left unresolved by small sub-analyses.

Trimming took off 4 bases at V and 3 bases at J, with 5 bases between the two ends. Germline V gene data show CDR1 as SGHRS and CDR2 as YFSETQ. This CDR3 has 12 residues. The sample comprised naive CD4+ T cells from blood. The TCR originated in a young man with type 1 diabetes. The V and J genes are TRBV5-1 and TRBJ2-1, with D unresolved. The CDR3 nucleotides are TGCGCCAGCAGCAAGAGCTACAATGAGCAGTTCTTC. Amino acids: CASSKSYNEQFF.